The 20 T cell receptor beta chains below were found in one sample sequenced in a study of OX40 agonist ivuxolimab in advanced cancers. This table comes from immunoSEQ multiplex PCR, and its TCRdb copy is limited to in-frame clones, with some not included. The data contain 75,000 to 95,000 clones, about 92% of them seen just once; the ten biggest clones take up 0.45% to 0.65%. The source material was CD4+ or CD8+ T cells sorted from blood, sampled in a trial of the OX40 agonist ivuxolimab. These receptors all come from an adult with an advanced solid tumor such as melanoma, head and neck, liver or kidney cancer.

The chain recombines TRBV4-1 with TRBJ1-1; D is ambiguous. The CDR3 spans 15 residues. V dropped 1 base and J dropped 0 bases, with 9 bases sitting between them. From germline, CDR1 is MGHRA and CDR2 YSYEKL. The CDR3 spells CASSQVPAMNTEAFF. The DNA for the CDR3 is TGCGCCAGCAGCCAAGTTCCGGCTATGAACACTGAAGCTTTCTTT.

The chain combines TRBV7-2 with TRBJ2-3; D gene uncertain. The ends were cut back, 4 bases at V and 6 bases at J, with 5 bases in the middle. The CDR3 is 11 residues long. Germline values: CDR1 SGHTA, CDR2 FQGNSA. The CDR3 sequence is CASSWIDTQYF. The CDR3 DNA reads TGTGCCAGCAGCTGGATCGATACGCAGTATTTT.

This clone is a singleton in its sample. The V gene is TRBV6-6, the J gene TRBJ2-5; possible D gene TRBD2, 5 bases. CDR1 and CDR2 from the germline V gene are MNHNY and SVGAGI (reference sequence). The V end lost 6 bases, the J end lost 1 base, and 6 bases lay between the germline ends. The CDR3 spans 12 residues. The CDR3: CASSEGQETQYF. CDR3 sequence (DNA): TGTGCCAGCAGCGAGGGCCAAGAGACCCAGTACTTC.

The chain couples TRBV5-4 to TRBJ2-3; D remains unclear. Germline values: CDR1 SGHNT, CDR2 YYREEE (reference sequence). V lost 0 bases to trimming and J lost 3 bases, with 8 bases between them. The CDR3 length is 14 residues. The CDR3 DNA follows: TGTGCCAGCAGCTTGGACTATGGGACAGATACGCAGTATTTT. Its translation is CASSLDYGTDTQYF.

This clone came up once. The chain joins TRBV11-2 to TRBJ1-1; D remains ambiguous. The ends were cut back, 4 bases at V and 1 base at J, with 10 bases in the middle. The V gene's germline CDR1 is SGHAT and CDR2 FQNNGV. The CDR3 is 14 amino acids. The CDR3: CASSYGSGNTEAFF. CDR3 bases: TGTGCCAGCAGCTACGGGTCGGGGAACACTGAAGCTTTCTTT.

A single count supports this clone. The chain couples TRBV7-3 to TRBJ2-1, with 11 bases matching TRBD2. CDR1 is SGHTA, CDR2 FQGTGA, per germline. The J segment lost 6 bases and the V segment lost 3 bases, leaving 1 base of the junction unmatched. CDR3 length: 14 residues. The DNA of the CDR3 is TGTGCCAGCAGCTTTGGACTAGCGGGCAATGAGCAGTTCTTC. It is translated as CASSFGLAGNEQFF.

The count of this clone is one. J is TRBJ2-1 and V is TRBV7-2, with D unclear. Trimming took 5 bases from V and 2 from J, leaving 10 bases between them. The V gene's germline CDR1 is SGHTA and CDR2 FQGNSA. This CDR3 region has 14 residues. CDR3 in DNA: TGTGCCAGCAGCCCCCAAAGCGCCTACAATGAGCAGTTCTTC. Translated: CASSPQSAYNEQFF.

CDR3 in DNA: TGTGCCAGCAGCGTAGTTGCTAGCGGGAGCGCAGATACGCAGTATTTT. Its protein is CASSVVASGSADTQYF. The V and J genes are TRBV9 and TRBJ2-3; 10 positions match TRBD2. V was clipped by 0 bases and J by 4 bases; unmatched bases: 5. Germline CDR1 and CDR2: SGDLS and YYNGEE. The CDR3 is 16 residues long.

The chain carries TRBV11-3 and TRBJ2-7; perhaps D is TRBD1 or TRBD2 (5 bases each). Germline V gives CDR1 SGHNT, CDR2 YENEEA. Trimming removed 2 bases at V and 5 bases at J, with 19 bases between. The CDR3 is made up of 16 amino acids. Written as DNA, the CDR3 is TGTGCCAGCAGCTTATGGGACCCTTCTTCGACCCACGAGCAGTACTTC. Protein: CASSLWDPSSTHEQYF. The full variable domain, completed using reference TRBV11-3 and TRBJ2-7, is EAGVVQSPRYKIIEKKQPVAFWCNPISGHNTLYWYLQNLGQGPELLIRYENEEAVDDSQLPKDRFSAERLKGVDSTLKIQPAELGDSAVYLCASSLWDPSSTHEQYFGPGTRLTVT.

The chain links TRBV2 to TRBJ1-6; no reliable D call. Germline V gene sequence: CDR1 SNHLY, CDR2 FYNNEI. This CDR3 has 18 amino acids. V lost 2 bases and J lost 1, with 15 bases in between. CDR3: CASSEIGGQLSYNSPLHF. CDR3 coding DNA: TGTGCCAGCAGTGAAATTGGAGGGCAACTATCCTATAATTCACCCCTCCACTTT.

The chain recombines TRBV30 with TRBJ2-5; a possible D gene is TRBD1 (5 bases). The CDR3 loop spans 15 amino acids. Looked up from germline, CDR1 is GTSNPN and CDR2 is SVGIG (reference sequence). V lost 3 bases, J lost 0 bases, and 14 bases lay in between. CDR3 coding DNA: TGTGCCTGGAGAGACCATCAGGGAAACCAAGAGACCCAGTACTTC. Translating gives CAWRDHQGNQETQYF.

This chain uses TRBV5-1 with TRBJ2-1, with 11 bases matching TRBD2. The germline V gene has CDR1 SGHRS and CDR2 YFSETQ. The CDR3 has 17 residues. J lost 7 bases, V lost 1 base, and 10 bases had no gene match. The CDR3 here is CASSLLLAGGRENEQFF. CDR3 nucleotide sequence: TGCGCCAGCAGCTTGCTGCTAGCGGGAGGTCGGGAGAATGAGCAGTTCTTC. The whole variable domain, filled in from reference TRBV5-1 and TRBJ2-1, reads KAGVTQTPRYLIKTRGQQVTLSCSPISGHRSVSWYQQTPGQGLQFLFEYFSETQRNKGNFPGRFSGRQFSNSRSEMNVSTLELGDSALYLCASSLLLAGGRENEQFFGPGTRLTVL.

The gene calls are TRBV5-5 and TRBJ2-1; 10 nucleotides line up with TRBD2. Germline loops: CDR1 SGHKS, CDR2 YYEKEE (reference sequence). The CDR3 is 16 residues long. J lost 7 bases, V lost 1 base, and 8 bases had no gene match. DNA of the CDR3: TGTGCCAGCAGCTTGTTCGGTGCTAGCGGGAGTAATGAGCAGTTCTTC. Amino acids: CASSLFGASGSNEQFF.

The V and J genes are TRBV11-2 and TRBJ2-1, with TRBD2 matching over 7 bases. CDR3 length: 14 amino acids. V was clipped by 10 bases and J by 7 bases; unmatched bases: 13. From germline, CDR1 is SGHAT and CDR2 FQNNGV. Here the CDR3 DNA reads TGTGCCACCTTCCGGGGGGAGGGCCGTAATGAGCAGTTCTTC. It yields the protein CATFRGEGRNEQFF.

V and J are TRBV10-3 and TRBJ1-2, with D tentatively TRBD1 (5 bases). V gave up 6 bases and J gave up 2 bases, with 25 bases separating them. The CDR3 is made up of 18 amino acids. Germline lookup yields CDR1 ENHRY and CDR2 SYGVKD. The CDR3 DNA reads TGTGCCATCAGCCTCGGGGCGGGGGACGACACCCAAAACTATGGCTACACCTTC. As protein: CAISLGAGDDTQNYGYTF.

The chain has TRBV7-2 and TRBJ1-2, with D perhaps TRBD1 (5 bases). Germline CDR1 SGHTA, CDR2 FQGNSA. This CDR3 is built from 16 residues. The V and J ends lost 0 bases and 1 base respectively, with 12 bases between them. The DNA of the CDR3 is TGTGCCAGCAGCTTAGCGCGGCCAGGGCTTAACTATGGCTACACCTTC. This gives the protein CASSLARPGLNYGYTF.

The chain links TRBV12-5 to TRBJ2-1; D is unclear. The CDR3 sequence is 14 residues long. CDR1 is LGHNT and CDR2 is FRNRAP in the germline V gene. V lost 6 bases and J 4 bases, leaving 13 bases between the germline ends. CDR3 in amino acids: CASGPLGKYNEQFF. CDR3 nucleotides: TGTGCTAGTGGGCCACTGGGGAAGTACAATGAGCAGTTCTTC.

The chain links TRBV10-3 to TRBJ2-7, with 16 positions matching TRBD2. The germline V gene has CDR1 ENHRY and CDR2 SYGVKD. The CDR3 runs 18 residues. The V segment lost 6 bases and the J segment 3 bases; nucleotides outside the gene matches: 11. The CDR3 spells CAISAPGLAGGENYEQYF. Here the CDR3 DNA reads TGTGCCATCAGCGCACCGGGACTAGCGGGAGGGGAGAACTACGAGCAGTACTTC.

The chain's CDR3 is CASSLSGSSYGYTF. CDR3 DNA sequence: TGTGCCAGCAGCTTATCGGGCAGCTCCTATGGCTACACCTTC. The chain combines TRBV7-2 with TRBJ1-2; D unresolved. The CDR3 length is 14 residues. Germline loops: CDR1 SGHTA, CDR2 FQGNSA. Trimming removed 2 bases at V and 4 bases at J, with 11 bases between.

This chain uses TRBV20-1 with TRBJ1-2; 7 bases line up with TRBD1. Germline values: CDR1 DFQATT, CDR2 SNEGSKA (reference sequence). CDR3 length equals 11 residues. The V segment lost 3 bases and the J segment 6 bases; nucleotides outside the gene matches: 1. CDR3 residues: CSASDRDGYTF. The DNA of the CDR3 is TGCAGTGCTAGTGACAGGGATGGCTACACCTTC.